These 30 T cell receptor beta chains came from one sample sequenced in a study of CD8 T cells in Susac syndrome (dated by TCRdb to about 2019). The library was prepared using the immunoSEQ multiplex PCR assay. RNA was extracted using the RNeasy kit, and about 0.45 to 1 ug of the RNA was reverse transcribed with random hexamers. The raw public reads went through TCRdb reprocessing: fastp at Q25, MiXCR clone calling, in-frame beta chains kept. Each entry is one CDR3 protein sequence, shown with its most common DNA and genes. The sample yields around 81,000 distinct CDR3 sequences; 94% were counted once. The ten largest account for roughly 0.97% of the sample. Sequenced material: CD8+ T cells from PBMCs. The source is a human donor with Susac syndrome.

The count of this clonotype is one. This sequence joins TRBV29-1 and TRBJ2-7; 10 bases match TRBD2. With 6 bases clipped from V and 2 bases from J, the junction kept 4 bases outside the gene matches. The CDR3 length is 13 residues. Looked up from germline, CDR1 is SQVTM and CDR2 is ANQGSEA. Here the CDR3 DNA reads TGCAGCGTCCCTAGCGGGAGACCCTACGAGCAGTACTTC. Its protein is CSVPSGRPYEQYF.

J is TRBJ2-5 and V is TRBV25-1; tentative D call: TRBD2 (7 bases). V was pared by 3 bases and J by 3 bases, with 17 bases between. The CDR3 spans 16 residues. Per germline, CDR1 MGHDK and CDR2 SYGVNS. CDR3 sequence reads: CASSDPIGGAKETQYF. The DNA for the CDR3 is TGTGCCAGCAGTGACCCCATAGGGGGGGCGAAAGAGACCCAGTACTTC.

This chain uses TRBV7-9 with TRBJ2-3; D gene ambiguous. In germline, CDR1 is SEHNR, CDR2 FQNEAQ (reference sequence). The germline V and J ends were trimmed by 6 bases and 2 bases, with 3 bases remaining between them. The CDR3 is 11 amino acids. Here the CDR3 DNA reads TGTGCCAGCAGAATCACAGATACGCAGTATTTT. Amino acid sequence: CASRITDTQYF.

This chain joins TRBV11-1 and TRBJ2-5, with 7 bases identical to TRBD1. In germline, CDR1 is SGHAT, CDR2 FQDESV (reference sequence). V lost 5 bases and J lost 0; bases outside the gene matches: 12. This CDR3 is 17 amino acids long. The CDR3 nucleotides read TGTGCCAGCAGCCTCCTGATCGGAACAGGGGACCAAGAGACCCAGTACTTC. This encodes CASSLLIGTGDQETQYF.

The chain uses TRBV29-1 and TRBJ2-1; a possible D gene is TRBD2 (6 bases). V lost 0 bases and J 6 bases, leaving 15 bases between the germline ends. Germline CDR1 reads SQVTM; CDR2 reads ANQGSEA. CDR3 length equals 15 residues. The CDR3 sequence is CSVEDWDSSPNEQFF. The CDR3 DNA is TGCAGCGTTGAAGATTGGGACTCGTCGCCCAATGAGCAGTTCTTC.

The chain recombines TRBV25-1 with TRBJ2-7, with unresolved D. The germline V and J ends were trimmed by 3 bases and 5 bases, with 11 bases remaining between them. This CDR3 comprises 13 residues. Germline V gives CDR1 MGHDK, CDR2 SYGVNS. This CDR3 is CASSELPGHEQYF. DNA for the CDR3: TGTGCCAGCAGTGAGTTACCGGGCCACGAGCAGTACTTC.

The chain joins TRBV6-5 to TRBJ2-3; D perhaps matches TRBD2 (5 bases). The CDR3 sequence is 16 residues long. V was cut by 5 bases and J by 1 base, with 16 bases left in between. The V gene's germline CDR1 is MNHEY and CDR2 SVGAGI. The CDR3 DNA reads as TGTGCCAGCAGTAATACTCGGTGGGGAGGCACAGATACGCAGTATTTT. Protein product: CASSNTRWGGTDTQYF.

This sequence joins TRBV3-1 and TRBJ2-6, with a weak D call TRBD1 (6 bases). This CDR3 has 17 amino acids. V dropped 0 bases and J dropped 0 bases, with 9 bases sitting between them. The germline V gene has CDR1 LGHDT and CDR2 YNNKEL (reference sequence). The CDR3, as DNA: TGTGCCAGCAGCCAAGAGGCAGGGGTCTCTGGGGCCAACGTCCTGACTTTC. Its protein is CASSQEAGVSGANVLTF.

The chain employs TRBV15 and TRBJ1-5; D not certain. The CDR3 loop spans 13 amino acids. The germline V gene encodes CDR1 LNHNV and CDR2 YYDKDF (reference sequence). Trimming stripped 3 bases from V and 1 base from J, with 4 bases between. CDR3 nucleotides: TGTGCCACCAGCAGCAAAAGCAATCAGCCCCAGCATTTT. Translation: CATSSKSNQPQHF. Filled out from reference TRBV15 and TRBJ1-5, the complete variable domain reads DAMVIQNPRYQVTQFGKPVTLSCSQTLNHNVMYWYQQKSSQAPKLLFHYYDKDFNNEADTPDNFQSRRPNTSFCFLDIRSPGLGDTAMYLCATSSKSNQPQHFGDGTRLSIL.

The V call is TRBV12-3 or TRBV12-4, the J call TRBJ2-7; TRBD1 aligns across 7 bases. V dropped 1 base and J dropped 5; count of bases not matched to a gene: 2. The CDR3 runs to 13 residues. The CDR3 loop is CASSLGDRDEQYF. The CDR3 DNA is TGTGCCAGCAGTTTAGGGGACAGAGACGAGCAGTACTTC.

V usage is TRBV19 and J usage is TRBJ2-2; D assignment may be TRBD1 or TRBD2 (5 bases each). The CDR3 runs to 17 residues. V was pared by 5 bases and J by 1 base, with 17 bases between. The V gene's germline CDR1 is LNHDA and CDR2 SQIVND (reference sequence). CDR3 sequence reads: CASSGTRGAKNTGELFF. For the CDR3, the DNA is TGTGCCAGTAGTGGGACGAGGGGCGCTAAGAACACCGGGGAGCTGTTTTTT. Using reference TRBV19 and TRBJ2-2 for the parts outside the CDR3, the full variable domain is DGGITQSPKYLFRKEGQNVTLSCEQNLNHDAMYWYRQDPGQGLRLIYYSQIVNDFQKGDIAEGYSVSREKKESFPLTVTSAQKNPTAFYLCASSGTRGAKNTGELFFGEGSRLTVL.

CDR3 amino acids: CASGGRGPYEQYF. CDR3 bases: TGTGCCAGCGGGGGTAGGGGGCCCTACGAGCAGTACTTC. The V call is TRBV19, the J call TRBJ2-7, with D possibly being TRBD1 (7 bases). V lost 9 bases and J 2 bases, leaving 14 bases between the germline ends. The CDR3 sequence is 13 residues long. Germline values: CDR1 LNHDA, CDR2 SQIVND (reference sequence).

The CDR3 DNA reads TGTGCCAGCAGCCTAGGAGGGGGCGTGGGCTACGAGCAGTACTTC. This translates into CASSLGGGVGYEQYF. This rearrangement joins TRBV3-1 to TRBJ2-7; a weak D match, TRBD1 (7 bases). The ends were cut back, 4 bases at V and 3 bases at J, with 16 bases in the middle. This CDR3 is 15 amino acids long. Per germline, CDR1 LGHDT and CDR2 YNNKEL (reference sequence).

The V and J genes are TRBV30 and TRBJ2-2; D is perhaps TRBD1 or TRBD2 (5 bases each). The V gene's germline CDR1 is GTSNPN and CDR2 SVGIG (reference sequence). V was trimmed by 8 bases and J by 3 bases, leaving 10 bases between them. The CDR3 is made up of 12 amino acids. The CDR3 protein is CARGPDTGELFF. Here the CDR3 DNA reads TGTGCCCGGGGACCGGACACCGGGGAGCTGTTTTTT.

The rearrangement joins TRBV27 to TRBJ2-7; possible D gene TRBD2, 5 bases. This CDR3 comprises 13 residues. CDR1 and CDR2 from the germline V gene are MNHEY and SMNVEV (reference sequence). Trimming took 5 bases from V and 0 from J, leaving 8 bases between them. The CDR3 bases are TGTGCCAGCAGTAACGGGATCTCCTACGAGCAGTACTTC. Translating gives CASSNGISYEQYF.

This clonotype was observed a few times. The CDR3 loop is CASLPAGVLVYEQYF. For the CDR3, the DNA is TGTGCCAGCCTACCCGCCGGGGTGCTAGTGTACGAGCAGTACTTC. V usage is TRBV27 and J usage is TRBJ2-7, with D maybe TRBD2 (5 bases). The germline V gene encodes CDR1 MNHEY and CDR2 SMNVEV (reference sequence). The CDR3 totals 15 residues. Trimming left V 8 bases short and J 4 bases short, with 21 bases between.

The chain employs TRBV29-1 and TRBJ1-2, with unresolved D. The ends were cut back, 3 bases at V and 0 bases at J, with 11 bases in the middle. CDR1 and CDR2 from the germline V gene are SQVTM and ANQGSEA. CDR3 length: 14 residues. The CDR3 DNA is TGCAGCGTTGACGCCGCCGACGCTAACTATGGCTACACCTTC. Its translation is CSVDAADANYGYTF.

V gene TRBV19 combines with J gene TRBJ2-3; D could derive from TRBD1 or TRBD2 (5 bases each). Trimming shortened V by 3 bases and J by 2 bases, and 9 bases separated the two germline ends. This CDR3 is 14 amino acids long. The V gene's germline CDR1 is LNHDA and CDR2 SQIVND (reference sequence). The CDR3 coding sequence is TGTGCCAGTAGTATCGGGACGGTCACAGATACGCAGTATTTT. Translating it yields CASSIGTVTDTQYF.

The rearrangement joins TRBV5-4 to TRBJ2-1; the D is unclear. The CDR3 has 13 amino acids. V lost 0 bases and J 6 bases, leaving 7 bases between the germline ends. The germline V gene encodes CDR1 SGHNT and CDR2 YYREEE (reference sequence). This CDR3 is CASSLDAFNEQFF. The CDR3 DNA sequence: TGTGCCAGCAGCTTGGATGCGTTCAATGAGCAGTTCTTC.

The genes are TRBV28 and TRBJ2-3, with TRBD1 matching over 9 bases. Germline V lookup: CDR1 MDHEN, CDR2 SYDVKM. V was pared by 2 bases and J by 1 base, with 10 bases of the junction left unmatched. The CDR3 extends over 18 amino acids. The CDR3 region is CASSLRDLRTGGTDTQYF. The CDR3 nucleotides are TGTGCCAGCAGTTTACGAGATCTCCGGACAGGGGGCACAGATACGCAGTATTTT.

CDR3 amino acids: CATSRDKAGFGYTF. CDR3 nucleotides: TGTGCCACCAGCAGAGATAAGGCCGGGTTTGGCTACACCTTC. The chain couples TRBV15 to TRBJ1-2, with D uncertain. This CDR3 has 14 amino acids. In germline, CDR1 is LNHNV, CDR2 YYDKDF (reference sequence). The V gene lost 0 bases and the J gene lost 7 bases, with 12 bases spanning the gap.

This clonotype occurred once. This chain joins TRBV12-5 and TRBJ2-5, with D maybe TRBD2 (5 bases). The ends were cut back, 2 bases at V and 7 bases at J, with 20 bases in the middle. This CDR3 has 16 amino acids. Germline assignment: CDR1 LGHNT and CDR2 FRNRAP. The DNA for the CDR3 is TGTGCTAGTGGTTTGTATAGTTTAGAGGGAGATGTGACCCAGTACTTC. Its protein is CASGLYSLEGDVTQYF.

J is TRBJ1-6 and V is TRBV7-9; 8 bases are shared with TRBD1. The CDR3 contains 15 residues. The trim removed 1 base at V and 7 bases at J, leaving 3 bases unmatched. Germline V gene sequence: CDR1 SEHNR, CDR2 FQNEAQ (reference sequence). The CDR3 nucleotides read TGTGCCAGCAGCTTAGTTCAGGGGGCGAATTCACCCCTCCACTTT. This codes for CASSLVQGANSPLHF.

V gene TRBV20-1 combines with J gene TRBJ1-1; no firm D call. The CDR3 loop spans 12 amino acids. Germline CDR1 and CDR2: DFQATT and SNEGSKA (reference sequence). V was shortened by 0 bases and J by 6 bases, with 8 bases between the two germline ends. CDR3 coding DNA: TGCAGTGCTAGAGAGATCGCCCCTGAAGCTTTCTTT. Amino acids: CSAREIAPEAFF.

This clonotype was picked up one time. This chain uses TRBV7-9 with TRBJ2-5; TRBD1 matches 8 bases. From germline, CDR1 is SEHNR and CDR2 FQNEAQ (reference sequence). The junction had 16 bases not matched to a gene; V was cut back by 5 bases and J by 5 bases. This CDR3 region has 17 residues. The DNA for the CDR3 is TGTGCCAGCAGCCCGCAGACCGGGACAGGTTGGGTGGAGACCCAGTACTTC. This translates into CASSPQTGTGWVETQYF.

This CDR3 reads CSVVPRLGRDFYGYTF. CDR3 bases: TGCAGCGTTGTCCCCCGGCTCGGTCGGGACTTTTATGGCTACACCTTC. The rearrangement uses TRBV29-1 and TRBJ1-2; tentatively, D is TRBD1 (5 bases). CDR3 length equals 16 residues. Trimming took off 4 bases at V and 5 bases at J, with 23 bases between the two ends. Germline V gene sequence: CDR1 SQVTM, CDR2 ANQGSEA.

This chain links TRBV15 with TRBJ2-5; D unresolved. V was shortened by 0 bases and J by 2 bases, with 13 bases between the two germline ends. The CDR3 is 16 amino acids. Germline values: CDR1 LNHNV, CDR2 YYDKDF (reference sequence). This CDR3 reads CATSRDRGGIQETQYF. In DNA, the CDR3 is TGTGCCACCAGCAGAGATCGCGGTGGAATTCAAGAGACCCAGTACTTC.

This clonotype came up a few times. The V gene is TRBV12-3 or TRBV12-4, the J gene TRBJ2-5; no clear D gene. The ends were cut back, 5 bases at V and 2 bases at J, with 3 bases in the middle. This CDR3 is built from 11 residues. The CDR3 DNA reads TGTGCCAGCAGTGATCAAGAGACCCAGTACTTC. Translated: CASSDQETQYF.

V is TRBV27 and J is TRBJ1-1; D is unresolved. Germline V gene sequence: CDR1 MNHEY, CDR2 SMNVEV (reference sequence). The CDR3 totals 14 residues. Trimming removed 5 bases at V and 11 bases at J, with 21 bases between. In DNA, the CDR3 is TGTGCCAGCAGTGCAATACAGAGGGTCCCCGCCGCTTTCTTT. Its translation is CASSAIQRVPAAFF.

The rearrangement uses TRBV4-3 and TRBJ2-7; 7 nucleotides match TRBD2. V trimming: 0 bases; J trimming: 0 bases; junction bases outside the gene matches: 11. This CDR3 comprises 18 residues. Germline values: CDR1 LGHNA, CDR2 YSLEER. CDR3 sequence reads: CASSQDGESSGSSYEQYF. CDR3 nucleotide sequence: TGCGCCAGCAGCCAAGATGGGGAGAGTAGCGGGTCCTCCTACGAGCAGTACTTC.